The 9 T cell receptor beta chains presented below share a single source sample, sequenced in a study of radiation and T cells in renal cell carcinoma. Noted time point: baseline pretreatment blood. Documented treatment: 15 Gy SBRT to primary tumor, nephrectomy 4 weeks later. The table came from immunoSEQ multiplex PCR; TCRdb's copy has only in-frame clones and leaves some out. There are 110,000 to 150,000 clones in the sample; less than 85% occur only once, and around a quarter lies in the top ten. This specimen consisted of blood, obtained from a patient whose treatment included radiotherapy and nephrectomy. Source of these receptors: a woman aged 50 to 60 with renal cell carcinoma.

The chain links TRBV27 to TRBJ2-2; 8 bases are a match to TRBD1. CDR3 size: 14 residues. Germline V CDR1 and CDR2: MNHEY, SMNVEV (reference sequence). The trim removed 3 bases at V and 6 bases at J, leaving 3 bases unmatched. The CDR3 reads CASSFQGASGELFF. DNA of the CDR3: TGTGCCAGCAGTTTTCAGGGGGCATCCGGGGAGCTGTTTTTT.

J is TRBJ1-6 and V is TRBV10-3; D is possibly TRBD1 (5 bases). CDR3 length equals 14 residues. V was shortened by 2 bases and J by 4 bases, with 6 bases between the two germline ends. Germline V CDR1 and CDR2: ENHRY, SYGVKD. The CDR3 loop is CAISEGAYNSPLHF. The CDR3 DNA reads TGTGCCATCAGTGAGGGGGCGTATAATTCACCCCTCCACTTT.

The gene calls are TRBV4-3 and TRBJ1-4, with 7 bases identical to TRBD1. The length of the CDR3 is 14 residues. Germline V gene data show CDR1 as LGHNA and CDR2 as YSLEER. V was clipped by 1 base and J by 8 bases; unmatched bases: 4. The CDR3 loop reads CASSQGQGGEKLFF. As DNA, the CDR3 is TGCGCCAGCAGCCAAGGACAGGGCGGGGAAAAACTGTTTTTT.

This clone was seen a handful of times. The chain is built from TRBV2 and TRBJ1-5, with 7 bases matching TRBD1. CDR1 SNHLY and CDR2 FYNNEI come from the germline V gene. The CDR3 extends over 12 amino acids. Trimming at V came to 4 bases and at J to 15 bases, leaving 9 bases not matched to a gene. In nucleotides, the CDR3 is TGTGCCAGCAGTGTGGGGACAGCGGATTGGCATTTT. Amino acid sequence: CASSVGTADWHF.

This CDR3 is CASRTGGKETQYF. Written as DNA, the CDR3 is TGTGCCAGCAGAACCGGGGGGAAGGAGACCCAGTACTTC. V gene TRBV28 combines with J gene TRBJ2-5; 7 bases line up with TRBD2. The CDR3 extends over 13 amino acids. With V trimmed by 6 bases and J by 5 bases, 6 bases remained unmatched. Germline CDR1 MDHEN, CDR2 SYDVKM.

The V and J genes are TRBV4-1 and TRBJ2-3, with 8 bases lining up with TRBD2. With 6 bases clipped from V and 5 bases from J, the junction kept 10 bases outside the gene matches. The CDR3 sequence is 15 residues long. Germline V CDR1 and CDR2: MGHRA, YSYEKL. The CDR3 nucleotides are TGCGCCAGCAGTACCCAGCGGGAGCAGGAAGATACGCAGTATTTT. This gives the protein CASSTQREQEDTQYF.

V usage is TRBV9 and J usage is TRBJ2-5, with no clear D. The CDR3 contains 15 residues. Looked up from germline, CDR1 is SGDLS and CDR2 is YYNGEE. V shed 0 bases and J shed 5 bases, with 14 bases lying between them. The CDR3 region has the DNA TGTGCCAGCAGCGTAGAACTGGCAGGAGCGGAGACCCAGTACTTC. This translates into CASSVELAGAETQYF.

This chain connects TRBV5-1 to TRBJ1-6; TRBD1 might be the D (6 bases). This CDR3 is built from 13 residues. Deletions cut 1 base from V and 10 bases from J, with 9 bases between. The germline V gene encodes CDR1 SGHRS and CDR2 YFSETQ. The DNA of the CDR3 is TGCGCCAGCAGCTTGAACAGGGAATCACCCCTCCACTTT. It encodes CASSLNRESPLHF.

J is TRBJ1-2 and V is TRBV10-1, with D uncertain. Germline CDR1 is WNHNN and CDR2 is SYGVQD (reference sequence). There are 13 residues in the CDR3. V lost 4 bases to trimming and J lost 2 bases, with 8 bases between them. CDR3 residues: CASSAGRNYGYTF. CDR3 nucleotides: TGCGCCAGCAGTGCCGGCAGAAACTATGGCTACACCTTC.